This is a list of T cell receptor beta chains from one sample in a study of chemoradiotherapy in HPV16-positive cancers. Data came from immunoSEQ multiplex PCR; TCRdb stores just in-frame clones and leaves some out. The sample holds about 3,400 clones; just over 90% are singletons and the top ten take less than 2.5%. The starting material was blood, obtained from a patient who underwent chemoradiotherapy. Source of these receptors: a human donor with HPV-associated anogenital cancer. CDR3s include the opening cysteine and the closing phenylalanine or tryptophan. The D gene is left open where the match is weak. Rows may omit the clone size; those that give it use once, few, many or a size class.

CASSKPTGGRDEQFF	TGTGCCAGCAGCAAACCGACAGGGGGTAGGGATGAGCAGTTCTTC	-	TRBJ2-1	-	15	TRBV21-1
CASSPPGTRSTGELFF	TGTGCCAGCTCCCCCCCCGGGACTAGGTCCACCGGGGAGCTGTTTTTT	-	TRBJ2-2	TRBD2	16	TRBV7-3
CASSLARGGYTEAFF	TGTGCCAGCAGCTTAGCGCGCGGGGGGTACACTGAAGCTTTCTTT	-	TRBJ1-1	-	15	TRBV11-1
CASSLGQVVNQPQHF	TGTGCCAGCAGCTTAGGACAGGTCGTAAATCAGCCCCAGCATTTT	-	TRBJ1-5	-	15	TRBV7-8
CASSLSSNQPQHF	TGTGCCAGCAGCTTATCCAGCAATCAGCCCCAGCATTTT	-	TRBJ1-5	-	13	TRBV5-5
CASSSDTNTEAFF	TGTGCCAGCAGCTCCGACACGAACACTGAAGCTTTCTTT	-	TRBJ1-1	-	13	TRBV7-2
CASSAGYNQPQHF	TGTGCCAGCAGCGCAGGCTACAATCAGCCCCAGCATTTT	few	TRBJ1-5	-	13	TRBV28
CASSPNRGQNTEAFF	TGTGCCAGCAGCCCAAACAGGGGGCAGAACACTGAAGCTTTCTTT	-	TRBJ1-1	TRBD1	15	TRBV27
CASSTGTAETQYF	TGTGCCAGCAGTACCGGGACAGCGGAGACCCAGTACTTC	-	TRBJ2-5	TRBD1	13	TRBV6-5
CASRSGLASGGNNEQFF	TGTGCCAGTAGATCTGGTTTGGCTAGCGGGGGGAACAATGAGCAGTTCTTC	-	TRBJ2-1	TRBD2	17	TRBV19
CASSGGDSYNEQFF	TGTGCCAGCAGTGGGGGGGACTCCTACAATGAGCAGTTCTTC	few	TRBJ2-1	TRBD2	14	TRBV27
CSVEDPTPGGDEQYF	TGCAGCGTTGAAGATCCGACCCCGGGTGGGGACGAGCAGTACTTC	-	TRBJ2-7	-	15	TRBV29-1
CSVRFTYEQYF	TGCAGTGTTAGATTTACCTACGAGCAGTACTTC	-	TRBJ2-7	-	11	TRBV20-1
CASSRYVGNTEAFF	TGTGCCAGTAGCCGTTACGTCGGGAACACTGAAGCTTTCTTT	-	TRBJ1-1	-	14	TRBV19
CASSLAGFMNTEAFF	TGCGCCAGCAGCTTGGCAGGCTTTATGAACACTGAAGCTTTCTTT	-	TRBJ1-1	-	15	TRBV5-1
CASSVIGGLSYEQYF	TGTGCCAGCAGCGTGATCGGGGGCCTCTCCTACGAGCAGTACTTC	-	TRBJ2-7	-	15	TRBV11-3
CASSLGGSKADTQYF	TGCGCCAGCAGCTTGGGGGGTTCAAAAGCGGATACGCAGTATTTT	-	TRBJ2-3	-	15	TRBV5-1
CASSGPSGSGYEQYF	TGTGCCAGCAGCGGACCTAGCGGGAGTGGCTACGAGCAGTACTTC	-	TRBJ2-7	TRBD2	15	TRBV13
CSVGLRTGIYEQYF	TGCAGCGTGGGCCTCAGGACAGGGATCTACGAGCAGTACTTC	-	TRBJ2-7	TRBD1	14	TRBV29-1
CASSLGLQVSYGYTF	TGTGCCAGCAGCTTAGGCCTGCAGGTGTCTTATGGCTACACCTTC	-	TRBJ1-2	-	15	TRBV13
CASTLRGGGNEQFF	TGTGCCAGTACCCTTCGTGGAGGCGGGAATGAGCAGTTCTTC	-	TRBJ2-1	-	14	TRBV19
CASSSVGGGFNTQYF	TGTGCCAGCAGTAGCGTGGGCGGGGGGTTCAATACGCAGTATTTT	once	TRBJ2-3	TRBD2	15	TRBV5-5
CASSGGYEQYF	TGCGCCAGCAGTGGAGGCTACGAGCAGTACTTC	few	TRBJ2-7	-	11	TRBV10-1
CASSQGGGLNTEAFF	TGCGCCAGCAGCCAAGGAGGGGGACTGAACACTGAAGCTTTCTTT	-	TRBJ1-1	-	15	TRBV4-3
CAVRGAQSAGNTIYF	TGTGCCGTCAGGGGGGCCCAGTCGGCCGGAAACACCATATATTTT	-	TRBJ1-3	TRBD1	15	TRBV5-4
CASSPSLGANEKLFF	TGTGCCAGCTCACCATCCTTAGGGGCTAATGAAAAACTGTTTTTT	-	TRBJ1-4	-	15	TRBV18
CASRSGLHIHHNSPLHF	TGTGCCAGCAGGTCCGGGCTACACATACATCATAATTCACCCCTCCACTTT	-	TRBJ1-6	-	17	TRBV21-1
CASSLGGTYNEQFF	TGTGCCAGCAGCTTAGGGGGTACTTACAATGAGCAGTTCTTC	-	TRBJ2-1	-	14	TRBV11-2